This section outlines one TCR beta chain sequence together with its context. Antigen specificity is unknown. RNA extraction was followed by reverse transcription into cDNA, which acted as the sequencing template. The table came from immunoSEQ multiplex PCR; TCRdb's copy has only in-frame clones and leaves some out. The table has some 170,000 clones, almost 65% seen once; the top ten hold more than 1.5%. This specimen belongs to a study of CD8+ T cells in alopecia areata. Overall study: The study gave treated patients oral tofacitinib at 5 to 10 mg twice daily.

Study outcomes and limitations: The study found TCR sharing across patients less clear than in mice, possibly for HLA reasons.

The CDR3 totals 15 residues. With V trimmed by 6 bases and J by 5 bases, 12 bases remained unmatched. Germline V gene sequence: CDR1 LGHNA, CDR2 YSLEER. PBMCs provided sorted CD4+ and CD8+ T cells. This TCR derives from a human donor with alopecia areata. Sequencing used CD4+ T cells sorted from blood, obtained at week 0. The V call is TRBV4-3, the J call TRBJ1-2, with TRBD1 matching over 7 bases. The CDR3 bases are TGCGCCAGCAGGCGGGGGAGGGGGCAGGATTATGGCTACACCTTC. This encodes CASRRGRGQDYGYTF.